This entry describes one T cell receptor beta chain. The antigen remains unidentified. The sample comes from a study of identical twins. TCRdb re-called the 5' RACE reads through MiXCR, storing one row per CDR3 protein. The sample lists just over 450,000 distinct CDR3 sequences, 14% occurring once. Study-level points and caveats: Invariant MAIT and iNKT cells are populations that could partly confound zero-insertion analyses.

Germline CDR1 reads SNHLY; CDR2 reads FYNNEI. This CDR3 is 14 amino acids long. V lost 6 bases and J 4 bases, leaving 16 bases between the germline ends. These data were also reused for a study on yellow fever vaccine responses in identical twins.

Input material: CD4+ T cells sorted from blood. The V gene is TRBV2, the J gene TRBJ2-7, with D tentatively TRBD1 (6 bases). This sequence originates from a young woman in good health. CDR3 DNA: TGTGCCAGCAGACCACAGGGTATCCCGTACGAGCAGTACTTC. Translation gives CASRPQGIPYEQYF. The complete variable domain, with remaining parts taken from reference TRBV2 and TRBJ2-7, reads EPEVTQTPSHQVTQMGQEVILRCVPISNHLYFYWYRQILGQKVEFLVSFYNNEISEKSEIFDDQFSVERPDGSNFTLKIRSTKLEDSAMYFCASRPQGIPYEQYFGPGTRLTVT.